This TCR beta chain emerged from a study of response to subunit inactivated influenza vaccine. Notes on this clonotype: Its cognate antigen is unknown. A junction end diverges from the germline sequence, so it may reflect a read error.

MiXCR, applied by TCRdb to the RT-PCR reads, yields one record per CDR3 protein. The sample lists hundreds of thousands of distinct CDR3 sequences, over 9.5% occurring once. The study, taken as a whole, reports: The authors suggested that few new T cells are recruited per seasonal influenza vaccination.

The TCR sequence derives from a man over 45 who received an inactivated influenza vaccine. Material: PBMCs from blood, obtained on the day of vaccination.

In DNA form, the CDR3 reads TGTGCCAACAGCTTGGGCGAGAGCGAGCAGTACTTC. Its protein product is CANSLGESEQYF. The rearrangement uses TRBV7-6 and TRBJ2-7; D is unclear. CDR1 is SGHVS, CDR2 FNYEAQ, per germline. The CDR3 consists of 12 residues. Full variable domain (remainder filled in from reference TRBV7-6 and TRBJ2-7): GAGVSQSPRYKVTKRGQDVALRCDPISGHVSLYWYRQALGQGPEFLTYFNYEAQQDKSGLPNDRFSAERPEGSISTLTIQRTEQRDSAMYRCANSLGESEQYFGPGTRLTVT.